This paragraph covers one T cell receptor beta chain sequence. Its target is unknown. Alongside a J-beta primer mix, a sample-barcoded 5' primer served in a second PCR lasting about 7 to 11 cycles. A tag from a template-switch adaptor with 12 random nucleotides marked each cDNA molecule. A single record per CDR3 protein comes from TCRdb applying MiXCR to the 5' RACE reads. This sample carries more than 1 million distinct CDR3 sequences, 35% to 50% of them seen once, and the ten largest clones take over 15%. The source of the sample is a study of blood T cells in healthy people across ages. The germline gives CDR1 MDHEN, CDR2 SYDVKM. With 6 bases clipped from V and 6 bases from J, the junction kept 10 bases outside the gene matches. This CDR3 has 14 residues. Study results and limitations: The authors considered diversity estimates from one million T cells to be underestimates. Long-lived donors exceeded aged donors in naive CD4+ cells and diversity.

Around 9.5 milliliters of peripheral blood were drawn from each donor. The sample comprised blood. This clonotype originated in a woman aged 55-70 years in good health. The chain carries TRBV28 and TRBJ2-5, with 7 bases lining up with TRBD1. CDR3 region: CASSPAPGQQTQYF. CDR3 in DNA: TGTGCCAGCAGCCCCGCACCGGGACAGCAGACCCAGTACTTC.